Listed below are T cell receptor beta chains from one sample, sequenced in a study of siplizumab effects on memory and regulatory T cells. Assay used: immunoSEQ multiplex PCR; TCRdb lists only in-frame clones, some missing. The table has 70,000 to 100,000 clones, over 95% seen once. Sample: naive CD4+ T cells sorted from blood. All receptors come from a human donor in good health. Each CDR3 is given with its conserved first and last residue. Fields, in order: D gene, J gene, V gene, clone size, CDR3 protein, CDR3 DNA. The D gene is left open where the match is weak. Part of the rows lack a size; the others show once, few, many or a class for expanded clones.

NA | TRBJ1-2 | TRBV6-5 | NA | CASGGAGTQGYTF | TGTGCCAGTGGGGGGGCGGGAACTCAAGGCTACACCTTC
NA | TRBJ1-2 | TRBV5-4 | NA | CASRSGPSYGYTF | TGTGCCAGCAGATCGGGCCCCAGCTATGGCTACACCTTC
TRBD1 | TRBJ1-5 | TRBV7-2 | once | CASSFGQGNNQPQHF | TGTGCCAGCAGCTTTGGACAGGGGAACAATCAGCCCCAGCATTTT
NA | TRBJ2-1 | TRBV28 | NA | CASSLRYNEQFF | TGTGCCAGCAGCCTCCGGTACAATGAGCAGTTCTTC
NA | TRBJ1-1 | TRBV27 | NA | CASSFRGLNTEAFF | TGTGCCAGCAGTTTTAGGGGATTGAACACTGAAGCTTTCTTT
NA | TRBJ2-1 | TRBV9 | NA | CASSPRGPNEQFF | TGTGCCAGCAGCCCAAGGGGACCCAATGAGCAGTTCTTC
NA | TRBJ2-7 | TRBV9 | NA | CASSPEGHRYEQYF | TGTGCCAGCAGTCCCGAGGGACACCGCTACGAGCAGTACTTC
TRBD2 | TRBJ2-1 | TRBV6-6 | NA | CASSYSTGGPNEQFF | TGTGCCAGCAGTTACTCTACGGGGGGGCCCAATGAGCAGTTCTTC
NA | TRBJ2-7 | TRBV10-1 | NA | CASSEASGAPSEQYF | TGCGCCAGCAGTGAGGCGTCAGGCGCTCCTAGCGAGCAGTACTTC
TRBD1 | TRBJ2-5 | TRBV5-4 | NA | CASSLGAGGTGYF | TGTGCCAGCAGCTTGGGAGCCGGAGGGACAGGGTACTTC
NA | TRBJ2-1 | TRBV9 | NA | CASSVYSREEQFF | TGTGCCAGCAGCGTATATAGCCGAGAGGAGCAGTTCTTC
NA | TRBJ2-7 | TRBV6-1 | NA | CASSGRYEQYF | TGTGCCAGCAGTGGGCGGTACGAGCAGTACTTC
NA | TRBJ2-3 | TRBV30 | NA | CAWSRRLATDTQYF | TGTGCCTGGAGTAGGAGGCTAGCCACAGATACGCAGTATTTT
NA | TRBJ2-7 | TRBV5-6 | NA | CASSLTRLTSYEQYF | TGTGCCAGCAGCTTGACCAGGCTGACCTCCTACGAGCAGTACTTC
TRBD2 | TRBJ2-5 | TRBV9 | NA | CASSKRVAGGLGQETQYF | TGTGCCAGCAGCAAGAGGGTAGCGGGGGGGCTAGGCCAAGAGACCCAGTACTTC
NA | TRBJ1-4 | TRBV7-2 | NA | CASSLLGARNEKLFF | TGTGCCAGCAGCTTATTGGGGGCGAGGAATGAAAAACTGTTTTTT
NA | TRBJ1-1 | TRBV6-1 | NA | CAATREMNTEAFF | TGTGCCGCCACCAGGGAAATGAACACTGAAGCTTTCTTT
TRBD1 | TRBJ2-2 | TRBV19 | NA | CASRSGQGAAGELFF | TGTGCCAGTAGGTCGGGACAGGGGGCGGCCGGGGAGCTGTTTTTT
TRBD2 | TRBJ2-2 | TRBV9 | NA | CASRPAYSGGSNTGELFF | TGTGCCAGCAGGCCCGCTTATAGCGGGGGGTCGAACACCGGGGAGCTGTTTTTT
TRBD2 | TRBJ2-2 | TRBV11-2 | NA | CASSWTSSYTGELFF | TGTGCCAGCAGCTGGACTAGTTCGTACACCGGGGAGCTGTTTTTT
NA | TRBJ1-1 | TRBV5-6 | NA | CASSLRGLMNTEAFF | TGTGCCAGCAGCTTGAGAGGCCTCATGAACACTGAAGCTTTCTTT
TRBD2 | TRBJ2-1 | TRBV2 | NA | CASSGASGGQQFF | TGTGCCAGCAGTGGAGCTAGCGGGGGGCAGCAGTTCTTC
TRBD1 | TRBJ1-4 | TRBV11-2 | NA | CATSPGQGSFSNEKLFF | TGTGCCACCTCACCGGGACAGGGAAGTTTTTCTAATGAAAAACTGTTTTTT
NA | TRBJ2-3 | TRBV6-6 | NA | CASSSIADTQYF | TGTGCCAGCAGCTCCATTGCAGATACGCAGTATTTT
TRBD2 | TRBJ2-5 | TRBV7-7 | NA | CASSAQTSGVAETQYF | TGTGCCAGCAGCGCACAGACTAGCGGGGTGGCTGAGACCCAGTACTTC
TRBD1 | TRBJ2-7 | TRBV11-2 | NA | CASRRTGQGHEQYF | TGTGCCAGCAGGAGGACCGGACAGGGCCACGAGCAGTACTTC
NA | TRBJ2-1 | TRBV5-4 | NA | CASSSVEGYNEQFF | TGTGCCAGCAGCTCGGTGGAGGGGTACAATGAGCAGTTCTTC
TRBD1 | TRBJ2-3 | TRBV18 | NA | CASLRDRISDTQYF | TGTGCCAGCCTCCGGGACAGAATTTCAGATACGCAGTATTTT
NA | TRBJ1-4 | TRBV19 | NA | CASSILVGFLEGEKLFF | TGTGCCAGTAGTATACTCGTGGGCTTCCTCGAAGGGGAAAAACTGTTTTTT
TRBD1 | TRBJ1-6 | TRBV7-3 | NA | CASGQGPFSPLHF | TGTGCCAGCGGACAGGGGCCTTTTTCACCCCTCCACTTT
NA | TRBJ2-3 | TRBV7-9 | NA | CASRRSQGRDTQYF | TGTGCCAGCAGGCGTTCACAGGGCCGGGATACGCAGTATTTT
NA | TRBJ2-7 | TRBV7-6 | NA | CASSLYGEAMIYEQYF | TGTGCCAGCAGCTTGTACGGAGAGGCTATGATCTACGAGCAGTACTTC
NA | TRBJ2-2 | TRBV19 | NA | CASSIDGFTGELFF | TGTGCCAGTAGTATAGATGGCTTCACCGGGGAGCTGTTTTTT
NA | TRBJ1-2 | TRBV5-5 | once | CASSRDRGDYGYTF | TGTGCCAGCAGCCGGGATCGGGGAGACTATGGCTACACCTTC
NA | TRBJ2-3 | TRBV5-6 | once | CASSLRFAGNTDTQYF | TGTGCCAGCAGCTTGAGATTTGCGGGGAACACAGATACGCAGTATTTT
TRBD1 | TRBJ2-3 | TRBV5-1 | NA | CASTLTGQGANTDTQYF | TGCGCCAGCACTCTAACCGGACAGGGGGCCAACACAGATACGCAGTATTTT
NA | TRBJ1-3 | TRBV18 | NA | CASSPEGGNSGNTIYF | TGTGCCAGCTCACCCGAGGGGGGAAACTCTGGAAACACCATATATTTT
NA | TRBJ1-1 | TRBV19 | NA | CASSIRWQGTTEAFF | TGTGCCAGTAGTATTAGGTGGCAGGGTACAACTGAAGCTTTCTTT
TRBD1 | TRBJ2-1 | TRBV5-1 | NA | CASSLEGAAEQFF | TGCGCCAGCAGCTTGGAGGGGGCGGCTGAGCAGTTCTTC
NA | TRBJ1-5 | TRBV19 | NA | CASSIRFSDSGQPQHF | TGTGCCAGTAGTATACGGTTTAGCGATAGCGGCCAGCCCCAGCATTTT
NA | TRBJ2-7 | TRBV27 | NA | CASSFRVGEQYF | TGTGCCAGCAGTTTTAGGGTAGGAGAGCAGTACTTC
NA | TRBJ1-1 | TRBV5-6 | NA | CASSLKVNTEAFF | TGTGCCAGCAGCTTGAAGGTGAACACTGAAGCTTTCTTT
TRBD2 | TRBJ2-2 | TRBV5-1 | NA | CASSLGLAGGELFF | TGCGCCAGCAGCTTGGGACTAGCGGGCGGGGAGCTGTTTTTT
NA | TRBJ2-5 | TRBV6-1 | once | CASIRGPGETQYF | TGTGCCAGCATTAGGGGCCCAGGAGAGACCCAGTACTTC
TRBD2 | TRBJ2-3 | TRBV5-1 | NA | CASSFRGGTTDTQYF | TGCGCCAGCAGCTTTCGGGGGGGAACCACAGATACGCAGTATTTT
NA | TRBJ1-5 | TRBV6-5 | NA | CASSGSNQPQHF | TGTGCCAGCAGCGGGAGCAATCAGCCCCAGCATTTT
TRBD1 | TRBJ1-2 | TRBV19 | NA | CASSISQGARGYTF | TGTGCCAGTAGTATTTCCCAGGGGGCGCGGGGCTACACCTTC
TRBD2 | TRBJ2-7 | TRBV5-1 | NA | CASSIGLAGYYEQYF | TGCGCCAGCAGCATAGGACTAGCGGGGTACTACGAGCAGTACTTC
NA | TRBJ1-6 | TRBV6-4 | NA | CASSTQPDSNSPLHF | TGTGCCAGCAGTACCCAACCCGACAGTAATTCACCCCTCCACTTT